A selection of T cell receptor beta chains follows, all from one sample in a study of T cell responses to AZD1222 COVID-19 vaccine. Sequenced by immunoSEQ multiplex PCR; TCRdb stores in-frame clones only, minus some. The table has some 130,000 clones, just over 90% seen once. Sequences were derived from peripheral blood, sampled 28 days after the second AZD1222 dose. These TCRs come from an adult who received the AZD1222 COVID-19 vaccine. The CDR3 runs from the conserved cysteine through the conserved F or W. Fields, in order: J gene, CDR3 length, clone size, D gene, V gene, CDR3 DNA, CDR3 protein. The D gene is left open where the match is weak. The listing skips clone size in some rows; elsewhere it reads once, few, many or a size class.

J gene: TRBJ1-1
CDR3 length: 16
clone size: -
D gene: -
V gene: TRBV28
CDR3 DNA: TGTGCCAGCAGCCCTACCGGGACAACGAAGGGGACTGAAGCTTTCTTT
CDR3 protein: CASSPTGTTKGTEAFF

J gene: TRBJ2-1
CDR3 length: 18
clone size: once
D gene: -
V gene: TRBV21-1
CDR3 DNA: TGTGCCAGCAGCAAAGAGGGGGGCCGGGACATCACACTTAGTGAGCAGTTCTTC
CDR3 protein: CASSKEGGRDITLSEQFF

J gene: TRBJ2-1
CDR3 length: 15
clone size: -
D gene: TRBD2
V gene: TRBV2
CDR3 DNA: TGTGCCAGCAGTGGGGGACTAGCGGGGTACAATGAGCAGTTCTTC
CDR3 protein: CASSGGLAGYNEQFF

J gene: TRBJ1-2
CDR3 length: 16
clone size: once
D gene: -
V gene: TRBV7-8
CDR3 DNA: TGTGCCAGCAGCCGGCCCCACGAGTTAGCTAACTATGGCTACACCTTC
CDR3 protein: CASSRPHELANYGYTF

J gene: TRBJ1-1
CDR3 length: 14
clone size: -
D gene: -
V gene: TRBV5-1
CDR3 DNA: TGCGCCAGCAGCTTGGTAGGGGCTCCCACTGAAGCTTTCTTT
CDR3 protein: CASSLVGAPTEAFF

J gene: TRBJ1-1
CDR3 length: 19
clone size: once
D gene: -
V gene: TRBV19
CDR3 DNA: TGTGCCAGTACCAATCTCCGAGCAGGGGTCATTCTTGGGAACACTGAAGCTTTCTTT
CDR3 protein: CASTNLRAGVILGNTEAFF

J gene: TRBJ2-3
CDR3 length: 14
clone size: -
D gene: TRBD2
V gene: TRBV18
CDR3 DNA: TGTGCCAGCTCACCAAGACTAGCCCAAGATACGCAGTATTTT
CDR3 protein: CASSPRLAQDTQYF

J gene: TRBJ2-1
CDR3 length: 14
clone size: -
D gene: -
V gene: TRBV10-3
CDR3 DNA: TGTGCCATCAGGGGGACTTGGGCCGCCAATGAGCAGTTCTTC
CDR3 protein: CAIRGTWAANEQFF

J gene: TRBJ2-1
CDR3 length: 16
clone size: once
D gene: -
V gene: TRBV5-5
CDR3 DNA: TGTGCCAGCAGCTTGGGGCCGGTATCAGGGGCGGGTGAGCAGTTCTTC
CDR3 protein: CASSLGPVSGAGEQFF

J gene: TRBJ2-3
CDR3 length: 15
clone size: -
D gene: -
V gene: TRBV3-1/TRBV3-2
CDR3 DNA: TGTGCCAGCAGCCAAGGTGCAGGGGGCACAGATACGCAGTATTTT
CDR3 protein: CASSQGAGGTDTQYF

J gene: TRBJ1-3
CDR3 length: 11
clone size: -
D gene: -
V gene: TRBV20-1
CDR3 DNA: TGCAGTGCGACGGGAGGAAACACCATATATTTT
CDR3 protein: CSATGGNTIYF

J gene: TRBJ2-2
CDR3 length: 18
clone size: -
D gene: TRBD2
V gene: TRBV4-2
CDR3 DNA: TGTGCCAGCAGCCAAGATCACGCAGGACTAGCGAACACCGGGGAGCTGTTTTTT
CDR3 protein: CASSQDHAGLANTGELFF

J gene: TRBJ2-2
CDR3 length: 12
clone size: -
D gene: -
V gene: TRBV5-1
CDR3 DNA: TGCGCCAGCAGCTTGTTCACCGGGGAGCTGTTTTTT
CDR3 protein: CASSLFTGELFF

J gene: TRBJ1-5
CDR3 length: 14
clone size: -
D gene: -
V gene: TRBV7-8
CDR3 DNA: TGTGCCAGCAGCCCCGTTAACGGCAATCAGCCCCAGCATTTT
CDR3 protein: CASSPVNGNQPQHF

J gene: TRBJ1-2
CDR3 length: 14
clone size: once
D gene: -
V gene: TRBV2
CDR3 DNA: TGTGCCAGCAGTCCAGACAGAACTAACTATGGCTACACCTTC
CDR3 protein: CASSPDRTNYGYTF

J gene: TRBJ1-3
CDR3 length: 15
clone size: few
D gene: TRBD1
V gene: TRBV2
CDR3 DNA: TGTGCCAGCAGGGAGGACAGGAACTCTGGAAACACCATATATTTT
CDR3 protein: CASREDRNSGNTIYF

J gene: TRBJ2-3
CDR3 length: 13
clone size: -
D gene: -
V gene: TRBV24-1
CDR3 DNA: TGTGCCACCCAAGGCAGGTTTACAGATACGCAGTATTTT
CDR3 protein: CATQGRFTDTQYF

J gene: TRBJ1-6
CDR3 length: 13
clone size: -
D gene: -
V gene: TRBV6-5
CDR3 DNA: TGTGCCAGCAGCCCCGGGAGAAGCTCACCCCTCCACTTT
CDR3 protein: CASSPGRSSPLHF

J gene: TRBJ2-3
CDR3 length: 17
clone size: -
D gene: TRBD1
V gene: TRBV27
CDR3 DNA: TGTGCCAGCAGGCTCCTTGGGACAGGCCTTGGCACAGATACGCAGTATTTT
CDR3 protein: CASRLLGTGLGTDTQYF

J gene: TRBJ2-3
CDR3 length: 13
clone size: -
D gene: -
V gene: TRBV12-3/TRBV12-4
CDR3 DNA: TGTGCCAGCAGTTTGTCCGACCTCGGTACGCAGTATTTT
CDR3 protein: CASSLSDLGTQYF

J gene: TRBJ2-2
CDR3 length: 15
clone size: -
D gene: TRBD2
V gene: TRBV3-1/TRBV3-2
CDR3 DNA: TGTGCCAGCAATATCCTAGCGGGCAACACCGGGGAGCTGTTTTTT
CDR3 protein: CASNILAGNTGELFF

J gene: TRBJ1-2
CDR3 length: 13
clone size: -
D gene: -
V gene: TRBV28
CDR3 DNA: TGTGCCAGCAGCTCCGGGACGGCCTATGGCTACACCTTC
CDR3 protein: CASSSGTAYGYTF

J gene: TRBJ2-7
CDR3 length: 15
clone size: -
D gene: TRBD1
V gene: TRBV6-1
CDR3 DNA: TGTGCCAGCAGTGAAGGGACAGGGGGCTCCTACGAGCAGTACTTC
CDR3 protein: CASSEGTGGSYEQYF

J gene: TRBJ2-2
CDR3 length: 14
clone size: -
D gene: -
V gene: TRBV6-5
CDR3 DNA: TGTGCCAGCCTACGGACAGAGAACACCGGGGAGCTGTTTTTT
CDR3 protein: CASLRTENTGELFF

J gene: TRBJ1-3
CDR3 length: 15
clone size: -
D gene: -
V gene: TRBV27
CDR3 DNA: TGTGCCAGCAGTTTATATCCAGGGACAGGAAACACCATATATTTT
CDR3 protein: CASSLYPGTGNTIYF

J gene: TRBJ2-7
CDR3 length: 13
clone size: -
D gene: -
V gene: TRBV6-5
CDR3 DNA: TGTGCCAGCAGACCGGGCCGCAGGAACGAGCAGTACTTC
CDR3 protein: CASRPGRRNEQYF

J gene: TRBJ2-3
CDR3 length: 15
clone size: -
D gene: TRBD1
V gene: TRBV7-3
CDR3 DNA: TGTGCCAGCAGCTTTACAGGGGGCTGGGGAGATACGCAGTATTTT
CDR3 protein: CASSFTGGWGDTQYF

J gene: TRBJ1-1
CDR3 length: 17
clone size: -
D gene: TRBD1
V gene: TRBV28
CDR3 DNA: TGTGCCAGCATTCCACGCTTGGGGAGGGGGCCTGACACTGAAGCTTTCTTT
CDR3 protein: CASIPRLGRGPDTEAFF

J gene: TRBJ1-6
CDR3 length: 14
clone size: -
D gene: -
V gene: TRBV19
CDR3 DNA: TGTGCCAGTAAGGGAGGCTCCTATAATTCACCCCTCCACTTT
CDR3 protein: CASKGGSYNSPLHF

J gene: TRBJ1-1
CDR3 length: 14
clone size: -
D gene: TRBD1
V gene: TRBV3-1/TRBV3-2
CDR3 DNA: TGTGCCAGCAGCGCACAGGGGGTAATCACTGAAGCTTTCTTT
CDR3 protein: CASSAQGVITEAFF

J gene: TRBJ2-4
CDR3 length: 17
clone size: -
D gene: TRBD1
V gene: TRBV5-1
CDR3 DNA: TGCGCCAGCAGCTTGGACGGCAGGGGGTTTAGCAAAAACATTCAGTACTTC
CDR3 protein: CASSLDGRGFSKNIQYF

J gene: TRBJ1-1
CDR3 length: 16
clone size: -
D gene: -
V gene: TRBV6-5
CDR3 DNA: TGTGCCAGCAGTTACTCGAGAGTGCGGGACAACACTGAAGCTTTCTTT
CDR3 protein: CASSYSRVRDNTEAFF

J gene: TRBJ2-7
CDR3 length: 14
clone size: once
D gene: -
V gene: TRBV6-6
CDR3 DNA: TGTGCCAGCCAAAGGGGCAGGACAGCCTACGAGCAGTACTTC
CDR3 protein: CASQRGRTAYEQYF

J gene: TRBJ2-7
CDR3 length: 14
clone size: -
D gene: TRBD1
V gene: TRBV5-1
CDR3 DNA: TGCGCCAGCAGAGGACAGGGGTCCTCCTACGAGCAGTACTTC
CDR3 protein: CASRGQGSSYEQYF

J gene: TRBJ2-1
CDR3 length: 17
clone size: few
D gene: TRBD2
V gene: TRBV19
CDR3 DNA: TGTGCCAGTAGTGATACCCCTAGCGGGAGGGCACGGAATGAGCAGTTCTTC
CDR3 protein: CASSDTPSGRARNEQFF

J gene: TRBJ2-3
CDR3 length: 15
clone size: -
D gene: TRBD2
V gene: TRBV7-2
CDR3 DNA: TGTGCCAGCAGCTTTCCTAGCGGGATCACAGATACGCAGTATTTT
CDR3 protein: CASSFPSGITDTQYF

J gene: TRBJ1-2
CDR3 length: 12
clone size: -
D gene: -
V gene: TRBV6-5
CDR3 DNA: TGTGCCAGCAGCCCCCAGGGAAATGGCTACACCTTC
CDR3 protein: CASSPQGNGYTF

J gene: TRBJ2-5
CDR3 length: 17
clone size: -
D gene: -
V gene: TRBV4-1
CDR3 DNA: TGCGCCAGCAGCCGAAACCGAGGAGAGGGGCGCGTGGAGACCCAGTACTTC
CDR3 protein: CASSRNRGEGRVETQYF

J gene: TRBJ1-2
CDR3 length: 13
clone size: -
D gene: -
V gene: TRBV24-1
CDR3 DNA: TGTGCCACCAGTGCCGGACAGCACTATGGCTACACCTTC
CDR3 protein: CATSAGQHYGYTF

J gene: TRBJ1-5
CDR3 length: 15
clone size: -
D gene: -
V gene: TRBV18
CDR3 DNA: TGTGCCAGCTCACCTTTCGCCGACAGCAATCAGCCCCAGCATTTT
CDR3 protein: CASSPFADSNQPQHF

J gene: TRBJ2-7
CDR3 length: 12
clone size: -
D gene: -
V gene: TRBV19
CDR3 DNA: TGTGCCAGTAGTATATGGGGGAGCGAGCAGTACTTC
CDR3 protein: CASSIWGSEQYF

J gene: TRBJ2-7
CDR3 length: 13
clone size: -
D gene: TRBD1
V gene: TRBV5-4
CDR3 DNA: TGTGCCAGCAGCAGGACAGGGGTCTACGAGCAGTACTTC
CDR3 protein: CASSRTGVYEQYF

J gene: TRBJ2-7
CDR3 length: 16
clone size: -
D gene: TRBD2
V gene: TRBV7-6
CDR3 DNA: TGTGCCAGCAGCTTAACCCTAGCGGGGGGCTCCTACGAGCAGTACTTC
CDR3 protein: CASSLTLAGGSYEQYF

J gene: TRBJ2-7
CDR3 length: 13
clone size: -
D gene: -
V gene: TRBV27
CDR3 DNA: TGTGCCAGCATGAGCTACTCCTCCTACGAGCAGTACTTC
CDR3 protein: CASMSYSSYEQYF

J gene: TRBJ2-1
CDR3 length: 23
clone size: -
D gene: TRBD1
V gene: TRBV5-1
CDR3 DNA: TGCGCCAGCAGCTTGGACCCTCCTATACTGCCGCTCTCCGGGACAGGGGATCGCAATGAGCAGTTCTTC
CDR3 protein: CASSLDPPILPLSGTGDRNEQFF

J gene: TRBJ2-3
CDR3 length: 15
clone size: few
D gene: TRBD2
V gene: TRBV5-4
CDR3 DNA: TGTGCCAGCAGTATAGCGGGAGGCACCGGAGATACGCAGTATTTT
CDR3 protein: CASSIAGGTGDTQYF

J gene: TRBJ2-7
CDR3 length: 11
clone size: few
D gene: -
V gene: TRBV20-1
CDR3 DNA: TGCAGTGGGTTCTTGGCCTACGAGCAGTACTTC
CDR3 protein: CSGFLAYEQYF

J gene: TRBJ1-5
CDR3 length: 14
clone size: -
D gene: TRBD1
V gene: TRBV10-3
CDR3 DNA: TGTGCCACCGAACCGGACAGGGACAATCAGCCCCAGCATTTT
CDR3 protein: CATEPDRDNQPQHF

J gene: TRBJ2-2
CDR3 length: 17
clone size: -
D gene: -
V gene: TRBV10-3
CDR3 DNA: TGTGCCATCAAGAAACGGGACAAACTAGGGCAGGCCGGGGAGCTGTTTTTT
CDR3 protein: CAIKKRDKLGQAGELFF

J gene: TRBJ2-1
CDR3 length: 14
clone size: -
D gene: -
V gene: TRBV5-1
CDR3 DNA: TGCGCCAGCAGCTTGGAGGGGTCCTACAATGAGCAGTTCTTC
CDR3 protein: CASSLEGSYNEQFF

J gene: TRBJ2-3
CDR3 length: 14
clone size: -
D gene: -
V gene: TRBV7-3
CDR3 DNA: TGTGCCAGCAGCCCCGGATCGAGTATAGATACGCAGTATTTT
CDR3 protein: CASSPGSSIDTQYF

J gene: TRBJ2-4
CDR3 length: 12
clone size: -
D gene: TRBD2
V gene: TRBV19
CDR3 DNA: TGTGCCAGTAGTATAGGTGTGGGAGGGCAATACTTC
CDR3 protein: CASSIGVGGQYF